This TCR beta chain is from a study of tumor and adjacent non-tumor tissue in lung cancer. Study-level information: Histology: 12 adenocarcinoma, a couple of squamous cell carcinoma, 1 small cell lung cancer.

No cell sorting was done before RNA was extracted from the tissue. A modified ARM-PCR protocol with three rounds of nested PCR amplified TCRbeta. MiXCR was run by TCRdb on the multiplex PCR reads, yielding one entry per CDR3 protein. This table holds approximately 120,000 distinct CDR3 sequences, around three fifths found once. This CDR3 is built from 14 residues. V gave up 4 bases and J gave up 0 bases, with 11 bases separating them. From germline, CDR1 is GTSNPN and CDR2 SVGIG (reference sequence). On this clonotype: Its target is unknown. Just one base apart from a much larger clone, this may be a read error.

The study, taken as a whole, reports: Tumor repertoires had a smaller top 100 clone share than normal lung. Significantly higher TCR diversity was found in tumor than normal lung.

The V and J genes are TRBV30 and TRBJ2-3; the D is unclear. The sequence was collected from a man under 40 with non-small cell lung cancer. Sequencing input: lung tumor tissue. The CDR3 coding sequence is TGTGCCTGGACAATTTCTCCTAGCACAGATACGCAGTATTTT. It is translated as CAWTISPSTDTQYF. Complete variable domain (other parts from reference TRBV30 and TRBJ2-3): SQTIHQWPATLVQPVGSPLSLECTVEGTSNPNLYWYRQAAGRGLQLLFYSVGIGQISSEVPQNLSASRPQDRQFILSSKKLLLSDSGFYLCAWTISPSTDTQYFGPGTRLTVL.